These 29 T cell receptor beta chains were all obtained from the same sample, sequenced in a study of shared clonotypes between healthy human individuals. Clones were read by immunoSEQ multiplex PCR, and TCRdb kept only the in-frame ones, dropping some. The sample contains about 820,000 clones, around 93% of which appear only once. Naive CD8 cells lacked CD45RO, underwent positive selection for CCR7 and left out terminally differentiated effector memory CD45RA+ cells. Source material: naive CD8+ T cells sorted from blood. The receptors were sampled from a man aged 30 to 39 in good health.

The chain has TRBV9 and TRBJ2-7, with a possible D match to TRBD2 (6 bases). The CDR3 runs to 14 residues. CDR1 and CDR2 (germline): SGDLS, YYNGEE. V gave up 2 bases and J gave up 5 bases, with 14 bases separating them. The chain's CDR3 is CASSVFGSSDEQYF. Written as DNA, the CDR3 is TGTGCCAGCAGCGTCTTCGGGAGTTCGGACGAGCAGTACTTC.

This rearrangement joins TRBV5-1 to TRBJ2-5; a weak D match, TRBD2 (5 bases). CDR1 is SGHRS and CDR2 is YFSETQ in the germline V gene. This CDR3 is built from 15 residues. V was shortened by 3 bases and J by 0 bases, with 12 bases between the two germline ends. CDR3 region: CASSSSLEDQETQYF. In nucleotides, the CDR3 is TGCGCCAGCAGCTCAAGTTTGGAGGACCAAGAGACCCAGTACTTC.

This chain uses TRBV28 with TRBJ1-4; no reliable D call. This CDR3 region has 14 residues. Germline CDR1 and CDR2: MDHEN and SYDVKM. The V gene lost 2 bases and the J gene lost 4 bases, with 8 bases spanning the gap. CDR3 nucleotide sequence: TGTGCCAGCAGTTTACGGGGATATAATGAAAAACTGTTTTTT. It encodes CASSLRGYNEKLFF.

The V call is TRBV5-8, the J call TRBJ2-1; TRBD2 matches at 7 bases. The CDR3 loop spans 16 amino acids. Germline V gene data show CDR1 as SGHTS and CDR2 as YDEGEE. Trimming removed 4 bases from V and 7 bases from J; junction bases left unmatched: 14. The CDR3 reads CASSPPAGLLLNEQFF. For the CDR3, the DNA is TGTGCCAGCAGCCCCCCAGCGGGACTGCTTCTGAATGAGCAGTTCTTC. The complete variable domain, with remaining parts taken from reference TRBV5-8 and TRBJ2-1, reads EAGVTQSPTHLIKTRGQQATLRCSPISGHTSVYWYQQALGLGLQFLLWYDEGEERNRGNFPPRFSGRQFPNYSSELNVNALELEDSALYLCASSPPAGLLLNEQFFGPGTRLTVL.

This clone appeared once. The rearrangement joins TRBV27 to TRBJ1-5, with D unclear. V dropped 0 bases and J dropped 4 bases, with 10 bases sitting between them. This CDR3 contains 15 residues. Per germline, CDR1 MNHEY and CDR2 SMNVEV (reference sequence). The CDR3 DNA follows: TGTGCCAGCAGTTTATCATCCGGGGATAATCAGCCCCAGCATTTT. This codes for CASSLSSGDNQPQHF.

CDR3 DNA sequence: TGCAGCGTATTGCAGGGGGCTAGGGATGAGCAGTTCTTC. Protein sequence: CSVLQGARDEQFF. This chain connects TRBV29-1 to TRBJ2-1, with TRBD1 identical over 8 bases. After removal of 6 bases from V and 8 bases from J, the junction contained 9 bases not matched to a gene. The CDR3 has 13 residues. Germline V lookup: CDR1 SQVTM, CDR2 ANQGSEA.

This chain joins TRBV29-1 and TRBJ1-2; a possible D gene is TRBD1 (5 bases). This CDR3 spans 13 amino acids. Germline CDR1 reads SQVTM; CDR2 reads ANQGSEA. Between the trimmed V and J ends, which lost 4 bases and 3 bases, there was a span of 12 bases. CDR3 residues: CSVGPGRDYGYTF. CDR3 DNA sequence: TGCAGCGTTGGACCCGGCAGGGACTATGGCTACACCTTC.

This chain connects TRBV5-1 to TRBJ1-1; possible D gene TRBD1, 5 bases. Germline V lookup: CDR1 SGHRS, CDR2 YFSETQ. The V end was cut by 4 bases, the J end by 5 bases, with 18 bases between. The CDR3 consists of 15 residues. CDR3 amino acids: CASSDWRGARTEAFF. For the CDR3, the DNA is TGCGCCAGCAGCGACTGGCGCGGGGCGAGGACTGAAGCTTTCTTT.

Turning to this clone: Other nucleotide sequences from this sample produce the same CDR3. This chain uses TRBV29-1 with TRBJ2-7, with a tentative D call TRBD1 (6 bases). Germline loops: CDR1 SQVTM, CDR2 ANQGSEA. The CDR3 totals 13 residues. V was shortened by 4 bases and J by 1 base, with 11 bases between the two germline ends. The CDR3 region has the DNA TGCAGCGTTGTTGACAGGCGATCCTACGAGCAGTACTTC. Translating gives CSVVDRRSYEQYF.

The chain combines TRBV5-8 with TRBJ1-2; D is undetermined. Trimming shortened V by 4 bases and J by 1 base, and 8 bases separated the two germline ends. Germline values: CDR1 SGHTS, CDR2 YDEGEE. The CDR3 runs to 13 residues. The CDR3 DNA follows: TGTGCCAGCAGCACTGCAAATAACTATGGCTACACCTTC. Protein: CASSTANNYGYTF.

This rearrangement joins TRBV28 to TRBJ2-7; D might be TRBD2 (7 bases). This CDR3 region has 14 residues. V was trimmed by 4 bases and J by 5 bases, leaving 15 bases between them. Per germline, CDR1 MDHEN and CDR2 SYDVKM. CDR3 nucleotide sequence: TGTGCCAGCAGTTATCAGGGGAGGGTCAACGAGCAGTACTTC. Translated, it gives CASSYQGRVNEQYF.

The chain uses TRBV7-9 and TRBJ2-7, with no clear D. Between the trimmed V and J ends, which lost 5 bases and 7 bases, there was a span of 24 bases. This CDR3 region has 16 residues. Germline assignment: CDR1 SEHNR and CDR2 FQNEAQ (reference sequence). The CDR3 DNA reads TGTGCCAGCAGCCTAACCCCCATAGGAGCCTTCGAAGAGCAGTACTTC. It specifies CASSLTPIGAFEEQYF.

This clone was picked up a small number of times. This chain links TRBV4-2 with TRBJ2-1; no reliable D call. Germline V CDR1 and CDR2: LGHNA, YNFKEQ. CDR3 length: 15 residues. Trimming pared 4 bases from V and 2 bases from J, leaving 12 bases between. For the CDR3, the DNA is TGTGCCAGCAGCCTCGATGCCGCAACCTACAATGAGCAGTTCTTC. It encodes CASSLDAATYNEQFF.

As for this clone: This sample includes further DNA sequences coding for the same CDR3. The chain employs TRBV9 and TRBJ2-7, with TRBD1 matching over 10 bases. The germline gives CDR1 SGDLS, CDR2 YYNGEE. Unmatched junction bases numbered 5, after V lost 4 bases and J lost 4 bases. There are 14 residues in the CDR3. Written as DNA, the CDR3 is TGTGCCAGCAGCCCCAGGGACAGGGGATACGAGCAGTACTTC. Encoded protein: CASSPRDRGYEQYF.

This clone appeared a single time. CDR3 nucleotide sequence: TGTGCCAGCACGCGTGGGAATGAGCAGTTCTTC. Its translation: CASTRGNEQFF. The chain carries TRBV6-6 and TRBJ2-1; no reliable D call. Trimming removed 7 bases from V and 7 bases from J, with 8 bases in between. The CDR3 extends over 11 amino acids. Germline CDR1 and CDR2: MNHNY and SVGAGI (reference sequence).

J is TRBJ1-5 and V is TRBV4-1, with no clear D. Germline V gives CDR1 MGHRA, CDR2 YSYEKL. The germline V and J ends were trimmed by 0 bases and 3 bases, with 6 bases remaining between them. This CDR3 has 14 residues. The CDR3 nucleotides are TGCGCCAGCAGCCAAGACAGACTCAATCAGCCCCAGCATTTT. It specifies CASSQDRLNQPQHF.

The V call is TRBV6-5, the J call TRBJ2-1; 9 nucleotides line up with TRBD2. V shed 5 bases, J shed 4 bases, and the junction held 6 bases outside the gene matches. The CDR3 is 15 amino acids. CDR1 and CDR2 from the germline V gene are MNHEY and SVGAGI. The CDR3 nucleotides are TGTGCCAGCAGTCTCTCGGCGGGAGGGTACAATGAGCAGTTCTTC. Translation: CASSLSAGGYNEQFF.

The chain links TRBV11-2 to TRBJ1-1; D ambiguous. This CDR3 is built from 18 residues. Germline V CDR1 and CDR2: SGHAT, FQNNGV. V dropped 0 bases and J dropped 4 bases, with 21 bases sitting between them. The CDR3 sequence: CASSLDMRVAGFGTEAFF. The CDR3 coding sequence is TGTGCCAGCAGCTTAGATATGCGGGTTGCCGGTTTTGGCACTGAAGCTTTCTTT.

The CDR3 sequence is CASSLTSVADTQYF. In nucleotides, the CDR3 is TGTGCCAGCAGCCTCACTAGCGTCGCAGATACGCAGTATTTT. The chain recombines TRBV9 with TRBJ2-3, with 7 nucleotides matching TRBD2. CDR1 is SGDLS, CDR2 YYNGEE, per germline. V lost 4 bases and J lost 4; bases outside the gene matches: 6. This CDR3 spans 14 amino acids.

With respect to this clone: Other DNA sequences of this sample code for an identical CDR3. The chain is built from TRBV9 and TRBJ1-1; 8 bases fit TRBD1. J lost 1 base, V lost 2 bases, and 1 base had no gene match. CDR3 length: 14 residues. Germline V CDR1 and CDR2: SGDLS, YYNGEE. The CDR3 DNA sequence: TGTGCCAGCAGCGTCGGGACAGGGAACACTGAAGCTTTCTTT. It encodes CASSVGTGNTEAFF.

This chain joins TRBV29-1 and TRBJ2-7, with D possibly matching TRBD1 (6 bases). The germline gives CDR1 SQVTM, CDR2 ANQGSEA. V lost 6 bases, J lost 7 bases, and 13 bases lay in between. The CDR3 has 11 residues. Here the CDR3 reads CSVPQGIEQYF. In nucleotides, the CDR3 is TGCAGCGTCCCGCAGGGGATTGAGCAGTACTTC.

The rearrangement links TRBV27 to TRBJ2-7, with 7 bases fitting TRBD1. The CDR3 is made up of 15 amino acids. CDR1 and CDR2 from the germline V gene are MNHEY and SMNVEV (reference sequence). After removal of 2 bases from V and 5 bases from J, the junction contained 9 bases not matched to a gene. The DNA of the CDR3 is TGTGCCAGCAGTTTAACCGAGACAGGGATCCACGAGCAGTACTTC. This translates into CASSLTETGIHEQYF.

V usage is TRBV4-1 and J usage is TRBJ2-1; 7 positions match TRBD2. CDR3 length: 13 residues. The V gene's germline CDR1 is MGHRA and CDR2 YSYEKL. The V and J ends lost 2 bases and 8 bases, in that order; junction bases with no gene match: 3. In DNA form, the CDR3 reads TGCGCCAGCAGCCAAAGCAGCGGGGATGAGCAGTTCTTC. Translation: CASSQSSGDEQFF.

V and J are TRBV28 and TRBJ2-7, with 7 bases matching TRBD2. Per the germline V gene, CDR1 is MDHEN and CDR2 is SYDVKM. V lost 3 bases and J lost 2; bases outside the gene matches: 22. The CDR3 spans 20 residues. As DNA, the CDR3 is TGTGCCAGCAGTTTCTTGATTGAACCGAGCGGGACTAAACAAACCTACGAGCAGTACTTC. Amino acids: CASSFLIEPSGTKQTYEQYF.

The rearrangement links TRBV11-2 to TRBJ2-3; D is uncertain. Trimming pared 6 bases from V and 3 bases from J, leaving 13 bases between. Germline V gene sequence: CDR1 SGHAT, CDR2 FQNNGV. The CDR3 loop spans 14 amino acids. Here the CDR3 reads CASRGPGWTDTQYF. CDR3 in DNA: TGTGCCAGCAGAGGCCCAGGTTGGACAGATACGCAGTATTTT.

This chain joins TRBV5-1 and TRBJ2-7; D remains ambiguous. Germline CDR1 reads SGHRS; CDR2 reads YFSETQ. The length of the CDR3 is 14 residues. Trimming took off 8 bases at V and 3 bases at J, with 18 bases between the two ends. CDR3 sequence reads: CASKIKDGYYEQYF. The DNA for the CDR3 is TGCGCCAGTAAAATAAAGGATGGGTACTACGAGCAGTACTTC. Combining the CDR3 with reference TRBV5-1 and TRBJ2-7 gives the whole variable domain KAGVTQTPRYLIKTRGQQVTLSCSPISGHRSVSWYQQTPGQGLQFLFEYFSETQRNKGNFPGRFSGRQFSNSRSEMNVSTLELGDSALYLCASKIKDGYYEQYFGPGTRLTVT.

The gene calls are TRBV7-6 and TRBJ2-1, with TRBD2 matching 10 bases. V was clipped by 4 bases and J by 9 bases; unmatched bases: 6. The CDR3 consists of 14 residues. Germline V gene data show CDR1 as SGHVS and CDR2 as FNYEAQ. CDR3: CASSSELAGAEQFF. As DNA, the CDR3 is TGTGCCAGCAGCTCCGAGCTAGCGGGAGCTGAGCAGTTCTTC.

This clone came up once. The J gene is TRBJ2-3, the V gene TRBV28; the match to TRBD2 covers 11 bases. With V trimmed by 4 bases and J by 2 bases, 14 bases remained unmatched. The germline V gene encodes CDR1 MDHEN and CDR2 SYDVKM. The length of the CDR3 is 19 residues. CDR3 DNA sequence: TGTGCCAGCAGTTCTCGGGAACTAGCGGGAGTTCGGCCCACAGATACGCAGTATTTT. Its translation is CASSSRELAGVRPTDTQYF.

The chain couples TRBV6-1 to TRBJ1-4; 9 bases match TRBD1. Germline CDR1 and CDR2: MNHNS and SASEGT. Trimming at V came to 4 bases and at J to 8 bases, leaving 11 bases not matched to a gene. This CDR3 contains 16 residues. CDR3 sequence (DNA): TGTGCCAGCAGTGCAACACTGGGACAGGGAGGCGAAAAACTGTTTTTT. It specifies CASSATLGQGGEKLFF.